Following are 28 T cell receptor beta chains from one sample sequenced in a study of vaccination and CD4 T cells after COVID-19. Specified treatment: approximately 10-day PBMC culture with coronavirus spike peptide pools or control peptides (ViraFEST assay). These TCRs' antigens remain unknown. The Oncomine TCR Beta short-read assay generated sequence data from the DNA of cultured CD4+ T cells. Via MiXCR, TCRdb re-called the PCR reads, giving one row per CDR3 protein. This table holds fewer than 15,000 distinct CDR3 sequences, less than 80% found once. Sequenced sample: CD4+ T cells from blood, cultured in vitro. The receptors stem from a human donor who had recovered from COVID-19.

The sample holds a few counts of this clonotype. The V and J genes are TRBV11-2 and TRBJ1-1; maybe TRBD1 (5 bases). Looked up from germline, CDR1 is SGHAT and CDR2 is FQNNGV. The CDR3 totals 13 residues. Trimming took off 3 bases at V and 1 base at J, with 6 bases between the two ends. The CDR3 sequence is CASSLGGNTEAFF. In nucleotides, the CDR3 is TGTGCCAGCAGCTTGGGGGGGAACACTGAAGCTTTCTTT.

This chain joins TRBV27 and TRBJ2-6; D gene uncertain. The germline gives CDR1 MNHEY, CDR2 SMNVEV (reference sequence). Trimming pared 6 bases from V and 0 bases from J, leaving 3 bases between. The CDR3 length is 13 residues. Here the CDR3 reads CASRPSGANVLTF. The CDR3 DNA is TGTGCCAGCAGGCCCTCTGGGGCCAACGTCCTGACTTTC.

The J gene is TRBJ1-5, the V gene TRBV10-1, with 8 bases fitting TRBD1. Germline values: CDR1 WNHNN, CDR2 SYGVQD (reference sequence). The CDR3 has 18 amino acids. The junction had 12 bases not matched to a gene; V was cut back by 3 bases and J by 2 bases. Here the CDR3 reads CASSDLGQGGKGNQPQHF. CDR3 nucleotide sequence: TGCGCCAGCAGTGATCTCGGACAGGGAGGGAAGGGCAATCAGCCCCAGCATTTT.

The chain is built from TRBV20-1 and TRBJ2-7; D is uncertain. Germline CDR1 is DFQATT and CDR2 is SNEGSKA (reference sequence). Trimming removed 0 bases from V and 7 bases from J, with 13 bases in between. This CDR3 is built from 13 residues. DNA for the CDR3: TGCAGTGCTAGAGATCCACAGAGATGGGAGCAGTACTTC. Its protein is CSARDPQRWEQYF.

This clonotype was seen a few times. The V gene is TRBV28, the J gene TRBJ1-5, with D perhaps TRBD1 (6 bases). V lost 3 bases to trimming and J lost 0 bases, with 18 bases between them. Germline CDR1 reads MDHEN; CDR2 reads SYDVKM. CDR3 length: 18 residues. This chain's CDR3 is CASSFARVDRISNQPQHF. The DNA of the CDR3 is TGTGCCAGCAGTTTTGCACGAGTGGACAGAATTAGCAATCAGCCCCAGCATTTT. Full variable domain (remainder filled in from reference TRBV28 and TRBJ1-5): DVKVTQSSRYLVKRTGEKVFLECVQDMDHENMFWYRQDPGLGLRLIYFSYDVKMKEKGDIPEGYSVSREKKERFSLILESASTNQTSMYLCASSFARVDRISNQPQHFGDGTRLSIL.

The chain couples TRBV20-1 to TRBJ1-2; no firm D call. V was cut by 3 bases and J by 4 bases, with 6 bases left in between. The CDR3 sequence is 11 residues long. CDR1 and CDR2 from the germline V gene are DFQATT and SNEGSKA (reference sequence). CDR3 bases: TGCAGTGCTAGGCCAGCCTATGGCTACACCTTC. Translated, it gives CSARPAYGYTF.

V usage is TRBV7-3 and J usage is TRBJ2-5; tentative D call: TRBD1 (5 bases). CDR1 is SGHTA and CDR2 is FQGTGA in the germline V gene. This CDR3 has 14 amino acids. Trimming left V 0 bases short and J 2 bases short, with 7 bases between. The CDR3 region is CASSLTGVQETQYF. The CDR3, as DNA: TGTGCCAGCAGCTTAACAGGGGTTCAAGAGACCCAGTACTTC.

V gene TRBV12-3 or TRBV12-4 combines with J gene TRBJ2-4; a possible D gene is TRBD1 (6 bases). The CDR3 covers 15 residues. Trimming took off 5 bases at V and 0 bases at J, with 11 bases between the two ends. The CDR3 reads CASSGGGLAKNIQYF. The CDR3 coding sequence is TGTGCCAGCAGTGGGGGCGGTCTAGCCAAAAACATTCAGTACTTC.

This clonotype showed up just a few times. V gene TRBV24-1 combines with J gene TRBJ1-5; the D is unclear. Germline CDR1 is KGHDR and CDR2 is SFDVKD. Trimming took off 5 bases at V and 5 bases at J, with 12 bases between the two ends. The CDR3 is made up of 14 amino acids. The CDR3 reads CATSAALGDQPQHF. CDR3 DNA sequence: TGTGCCACCAGTGCCGCCTTAGGTGATCAGCCCCAGCATTTT.

This CDR3 is CASTNFGLVYETQYF. The CDR3 DNA reads TGTGCCAGCACCAATTTTGGACTAGTATATGAGACCCAGTACTTC. The chain uses TRBV6-1 and TRBJ2-5; 7 bases map to TRBD2. Looked up from germline, CDR1 is MNHNS and CDR2 is SASEGT. This CDR3 spans 15 amino acids. V lost 7 bases, J lost 5 bases, and 13 bases stayed unmatched.

This chain joins TRBV28 and TRBJ1-2; no clear D gene. Between the trimmed V and J ends, which lost 3 bases and 2 bases, there was a span of 19 bases. The germline CDR1 and CDR2 sequences are MDHEN and SYDVKM. This CDR3 comprises 17 residues. The CDR3 nucleotides read TGTGCCAGCAGTTTGGATTTGACCGGTATCCCCAACTATGGCTACACCTTC. It translates to CASSLDLTGIPNYGYTF.

This clonotype showed up just once. The germline gene is not matched at one end of the junction; a read error may be the cause. The gene calls are TRBV18 and TRBJ1-5; D might be TRBD1 (5 bases). The germline gives CDR1 KGHSH, CDR2 LQKENI. CDR3 length: 16 residues. The CDR3 coding sequence is TGTGTCAGCTCACCACCGGGTGGCACGGGGGATCAGCCCCAGCATTTT. Its translation is CVSSPPGGTGDQPQHF.

This chain uses TRBV20-1 with TRBJ2-4; maybe TRBD2 (5 bases). In germline, CDR1 is DFQATT, CDR2 SNEGSKA (reference sequence). The CDR3 runs 15 residues. V was cut by 2 bases and J by 0 bases, with 11 bases left in between. The CDR3 spells CSARSGPLAKNIQYF. DNA of the CDR3: TGCAGTGCTAGAAGCGGACCTTTAGCCAAAAACATTCAGTACTTC.

The gene calls are TRBV15 and TRBJ1-1; the D is unclear. V lost 4 bases, J lost 1 base, and 16 bases lay in between. This CDR3 region has 16 residues. CDR1 is LNHNV, CDR2 YYDKDF, per germline (reference sequence). CDR3 coding DNA: TGTGCCACCAGCAAAGGACTATCCACGAGGAACACTGAAGCTTTCTTT. Protein sequence: CATSKGLSTRNTEAFF.

In DNA form, the CDR3 reads TGTGCCAGCAGTCCTCCGGGACAGGGGGCCCATGGCTACACCTTC. Translated, it gives CASSPPGQGAHGYTF. The chain carries TRBV6-1 and TRBJ1-2; 12 bases are a match to TRBD1. V lost 5 bases and J lost 6; bases outside the gene matches: 7. The germline V gene encodes CDR1 MNHNS and CDR2 SASEGT. The CDR3 sequence is 15 residues long.

A note on this clonotype: At one end the junction does not follow the germline gene, possibly because of a read error. The rearrangement uses TRBV7-7 and TRBJ2-1; 11 positions match TRBD2. From germline, CDR1 is SSHAT and CDR2 FNYEAQ (reference sequence). The CDR3 extends over 16 amino acids. DNA of the CDR3: TGTGCTAGCAGCCTAGGAATAGCGGGAGGGGACAATGAGCAGTTCTTC. Encoded protein: CASSLGIAGGDNEQFF.

The gene calls are TRBV30 and TRBJ1-6; tentatively, D is TRBD1 (6 bases). V shed 8 bases and J shed 10 bases, with 15 bases lying between them. The CDR3 has 12 residues. Germline-derived CDR1 and CDR2 are GTSNPN and SVGIG (reference sequence). CDR3 amino acids: CAARRGDSPLHF. Here the CDR3 DNA reads TGTGCCGCGCGCAGGGGAGACTCACCCCTCCACTTT.

The V call is TRBV7-6, the J call TRBJ1-1, with D hard to call. Germline CDR1 SGHVS, CDR2 FNYEAQ. Trimming shortened V by 0 bases and J by 0 bases, and 5 bases separated the two germline ends. This CDR3 is built from 14 residues. The CDR3 is CASSLATLNTEAFF. In DNA form, the CDR3 reads TGTGCCAGCAGCTTAGCCACCTTGAACACTGAAGCTTTCTTT.

The chain recombines TRBV19 with TRBJ1-2; D is possibly TRBD1 (6 bases). The CDR3 consists of 15 residues. Germline assignment: CDR1 LNHDA and CDR2 SQIVND (reference sequence). V was pared by 6 bases and J by 7 bases, with 21 bases between. CDR3 amino acids: CASRNDPGGRGGYTF. DNA of the CDR3: TGTGCCAGTAGAAACGATCCCGGGGGGCGAGGTGGCTACACCTTC.

This clonotype is judged medium-sized. V and J are TRBV28 and TRBJ2-3, with D perhaps TRBD2 (6 bases). Germline CDR1 reads MDHEN; CDR2 reads SYDVKM. The length of the CDR3 is 12 residues. Trimming left V 7 bases short and J 15 bases short, with 20 bases between. CDR3 sequence: CASTQFGGWVYF. CDR3 nucleotides: TGTGCCAGCACCCAATTCGGGGGTTGGGTTTATTTT.

The V gene is TRBV28, the J gene TRBJ1-1, with D uncertain. Germline CDR1 MDHEN, CDR2 SYDVKM. The CDR3 extends over 11 amino acids. Trimming cost V 3 bases and J 9 bases, with 8 bases left between them. The CDR3 sequence: CASSLGRQAFF. The CDR3 bases are TGTGCCAGCAGTTTGGGCAGACAAGCTTTCTTT. Supplemented by reference TRBV28 and TRBJ1-1, the full variable domain reads DVKVTQSSRYLVKRTGEKVFLECVQDMDHENMFWYRQDPGLGLRLIYFSYDVKMKEKGDIPEGYSVSREKKERFSLILESASTNQTSMYLCASSLGRQAFFGQGTRLTVV.

The genes are TRBV19 and TRBJ1-5; 7 positions agree with TRBD1. With V trimmed by 9 bases and J by 9 bases, 17 bases remained unmatched. The CDR3 length is 15 residues. CDR1 LNHDA and CDR2 SQIVND come from the germline V gene (reference sequence). The DNA for the CDR3 is TGTGCCAGCTCCTCCAGGGGGAGCCCGGCTTCGCCCCAGCATTTT. It encodes CASSSRGSPASPQHF.

The V and J genes are TRBV6-1 and TRBJ2-3; tentatively, D is TRBD2 (5 bases). The CDR3 is 14 amino acids. Deletions cut 5 bases from V and 1 base from J, with 10 bases between. Germline CDR1 MNHNS, CDR2 SASEGT. The CDR3 DNA reads as TGTGCCAGCAGTATATCGCGGGGCACAGATACGCAGTATTTT. Amino acid sequence: CASSISRGTDTQYF.

The genes are TRBV6-2 or TRBV6-3 and TRBJ2-7; 11 positions match TRBD2. This CDR3 spans 16 amino acids. Germline CDR1 is MNHEY and CDR2 is SVGEGT. The V and J ends lost 7 bases and 0 bases, in that order; junction bases with no gene match: 8. The CDR3 coding sequence is TGTGCCAGCAAATCCCCTAGCGGGAGGTACTCCTACGAGCAGTACTTC. Protein: CASKSPSGRYSYEQYF.

The chain combines TRBV2 with TRBJ2-1, with a possible D match to TRBD1 (5 bases). Germline V lookup: CDR1 SNHLY, CDR2 FYNNEI. The CDR3 sequence is 11 residues long. Trimming shortened V by 9 bases and J by 5 bases, and 8 bases separated the two germline ends. CDR3 DNA sequence: TGTGCCAGGAGACAGCACAATGAGCAGTTCTTC. The encoded protein is CARRQHNEQFF. The full variable domain, its missing parts supplied by reference TRBV2 and TRBJ2-1, is EPEVTQTPSHQVTQMGQEVILRCVPISNHLYFYWYRQILGQKVEFLVSFYNNEISEKSEIFDDQFSVERPDGSNFTLKIRSTKLEDSAMYFCARRQHNEQFFGPGTRLTVL.

The rearrangement joins TRBV19 to TRBJ2-7; D remains unclear. CDR1 is LNHDA, CDR2 SQIVND, per germline (reference sequence). CDR3 size: 12 residues. V was clipped by 6 bases and J by 6 bases, with 12 bases between them. The CDR3 DNA reads TGTGCCAGTAGAGGCCAGCCGTCCGAGCAGTACTTC. Protein: CASRGQPSEQYF.

V usage is TRBV7-2 and J usage is TRBJ2-1, with TRBD1 as a possible D gene (5 bases). Germline V gives CDR1 SGHTA, CDR2 FQGNSA. The CDR3 extends over 18 amino acids. V gave up 1 base and J gave up 5 bases, with 21 bases separating them. CDR3 residues: CASSLGGARQPRNNEQFF. For the CDR3, the DNA is TGTGCCAGCAGCTTAGGGGGCGCACGTCAGCCCAGGAACAATGAGCAGTTCTTC.

The chain uses TRBV2 and TRBJ1-2; D is perhaps TRBD1 (5 bases). The V and J ends lost 3 bases and 4 bases respectively, with 12 bases between them. The CDR3 spans 14 residues. Per the germline V gene, CDR1 is SNHLY and CDR2 is FYNNEI. In nucleotides, the CDR3 is TGTGCCAGCAGTGAGCAGGGCAGCGGCTATGGCTACACCTTC. Protein product: CASSEQGSGYGYTF.